The rows below give T cell receptor beta chains drawn from one sample of a study of T cell repertoires in cytomegalovirus infection. TCRdb fed the reads into MiXCR, producing one record per CDR3 protein. The sample holds some 600,000 distinct CDR3 sequences; approximately 24% are singletons and the top ten take approximately 8%. Sequences were obtained from CD8+ T cells from PBMCs. The receptors originated from a human donor in good health (CMV status not recorded). Some clones in this sample may be carry-over from other donors' samples. Each CDR3 is given with its conserved first and last residue. The order of the fields is D gene, clone size, J gene, V gene, CDR3 DNA, CDR3 protein. The D gene is left open where the match is weak. The size field is filled for only some rows; it gives once, few, many or a size class.

d_call: NA
clone_size: few
j_call: TRBJ1-3
v_call: TRBV20-1
cdr3_nt: TGCAGTGCTAGAGATCAGCCCTTCTCTGGAAACACCATATATTTT
cdr3_aa: CSARDQPFSGNTIYF

d_call: NA
clone_size: many
j_call: TRBJ1-5
v_call: TRBV10-3
cdr3_nt: TGTGCCATCAGTGAGTCGAGCAGGGACCGTCCTCAGCCCCAGCATTTT
cdr3_aa: CAISESSRDRPQPQHF

d_call: NA
clone_size: few
j_call: TRBJ2-5
v_call: TRBV10-3
cdr3_nt: TGTGCCATCAGTGAGTCACCCGGACAAGAGACCCAGTACTTC
cdr3_aa: CAISESPGQETQYF

d_call: NA
clone_size: few
j_call: TRBJ2-5
v_call: TRBV7-6
cdr3_nt: TGTGCCAGCAGCGCTTATGGGGGGACAGAGACCCAGTACTTC
cdr3_aa: CASSAYGGTETQYF

d_call: TRBD1
clone_size: NA
j_call: TRBJ2-7
v_call: TRBV2
cdr3_nt: TGTGCCAGCATTGGGACAGAGACCTACGAGCAGTACTTC
cdr3_aa: CASIGTETYEQYF

d_call: NA
clone_size: NA
j_call: TRBJ2-7
v_call: TRBV4-2
cdr3_nt: TGTGCCAGCAGCCAAGATGTGGGAGGAGAGCAGTACTTC
cdr3_aa: CASSQDVGGEQYF

d_call: NA
clone_size: NA
j_call: TRBJ2-2
v_call: TRBV29-1
cdr3_nt: TGCAGCGTTACGGGGATTGCGAACACCGGGGAGCTGTTTTTT
cdr3_aa: CSVTGIANTGELFF

d_call: NA
clone_size: few
j_call: TRBJ2-1
v_call: TRBV4-2
cdr3_nt: TGTGCCAGCAGCCAAGATTTCGATGAGCAGTTCTTC
cdr3_aa: CASSQDFDEQFF

d_call: TRBD1
clone_size: NA
j_call: TRBJ2-6
v_call: TRBV7-9
cdr3_nt: TGTGCCAGCAGCTGGGGTAAAGTCGGACAGGGAAGCTCTGGGGCCAACGTCCTGACTTTC
cdr3_aa: CASSWGKVGQGSSGANVLTF

d_call: NA
clone_size: NA
j_call: TRBJ2-3
v_call: TRBV29-1
cdr3_nt: TGCAGCGTTGAAGGGGGGGCCGAGCCCACAGATACGCAGTATTTT
cdr3_aa: CSVEGGAEPTDTQYF

d_call: NA
clone_size: NA
j_call: TRBJ1-2
v_call: TRBV15
cdr3_nt: TGTGCCACCAGCACAGTCGACACATTATATGGCTACACCTTC
cdr3_aa: CATSTVDTLYGYTF

d_call: NA
clone_size: NA
j_call: TRBJ2-2
v_call: TRBV15
cdr3_nt: TGTGCCACCAGCAGTGACAGGCCGAACACCGGGGAGCTGTTTTTT
cdr3_aa: CATSSDRPNTGELFF

d_call: NA
clone_size: NA
j_call: TRBJ1-1
v_call: TRBV6-6
cdr3_nt: TGTGCCAGCAGTTACTCAGGGGGTATCACTGAAGCTTTCTTT
cdr3_aa: CASSYSGGITEAFF

d_call: TRBD1
clone_size: few
j_call: TRBJ1-2
v_call: TRBV9
cdr3_nt: TGTGCCAGCAGCTACCAGGGGGTCACAATGGACTATGGCTACACCTTC
cdr3_aa: CASSYQGVTMDYGYTF

d_call: TRBD1
clone_size: NA
j_call: TRBJ2-3
v_call: TRBV7-6
cdr3_nt: TGTGCCAACAGACCGGGACAGGGAACTAGCTCCCTCACAGATACGCAGTATTTT
cdr3_aa: CANRPGQGTSSLTDTQYF

d_call: NA
clone_size: NA
j_call: TRBJ2-5
v_call: TRBV24-1
cdr3_nt: TGTGCCACCAGTGATTTCAGCCAAGAGACCCAGTACTTC
cdr3_aa: CATSDFSQETQYF

d_call: TRBD1
clone_size: few
j_call: TRBJ1-6
v_call: TRBV7-9
cdr3_nt: TGTGCCAGCAGCTCCTCCGGGACAGGGCTCTCACCCCTCCACTTT
cdr3_aa: CASSSSGTGLSPLHF

d_call: TRBD1
clone_size: NA
j_call: TRBJ1-5
v_call: TRBV27
cdr3_nt: TGTGCCAGCAGTTCCCAGGGACAGGGACAGCCCCAGCATTTT
cdr3_aa: CASSSQGQGQPQHF

d_call: TRBD2
clone_size: few
j_call: TRBJ2-1
v_call: TRBV19
cdr3_nt: TGTGCCAGTAGCGGACTAGCGGGGGGGCGAGAGCAGTTCTTC
cdr3_aa: CASSGLAGGREQFF

d_call: NA
clone_size: NA
j_call: TRBJ1-1
v_call: TRBV7-4
cdr3_nt: TGTGCCAGCAGCCCTCGGACCACTCTGAGGATGGGTGAAGCTTTCTTT
cdr3_aa: CASSPRTTLRMGEAFF

d_call: NA
clone_size: NA
j_call: TRBJ2-2
v_call: TRBV29-1
cdr3_nt: TGCAGCGTTGCCAGGGGTGCCGGGGAGCTGTTTTTT
cdr3_aa: CSVARGAGELFF

d_call: NA
clone_size: many
j_call: TRBJ1-2
v_call: TRBV6-5
cdr3_nt: TGTGCCAGCAGTGCCTTTGGAGCCTATGGCTACACCTTC
cdr3_aa: CASSAFGAYGYTF

d_call: NA
clone_size: once
j_call: TRBJ2-5
v_call: TRBV4-1
cdr3_nt: TGCGCCAGCAGCCAAGTTTCGGGGGACGAGACCCAGTACTTC
cdr3_aa: CASSQVSGDETQYF

d_call: TRBD1
clone_size: few
j_call: TRBJ2-1
v_call: TRBV14
cdr3_nt: TGTGCCAGCAGCCTCATGACAGGGATGATTGATGAGCAGTTCTTC
cdr3_aa: CASSLMTGMIDEQFF

d_call: NA
clone_size: many
j_call: TRBJ1-6
v_call: TRBV7-9
cdr3_nt: TGTGCCAGCAGCTACGAGCCCCAGGAGTATAATTCACCCCTCCACTTT
cdr3_aa: CASSYEPQEYNSPLHF

d_call: TRBD1
clone_size: few
j_call: TRBJ2-7
v_call: TRBV7-2
cdr3_nt: TGTGCCAGTCTAACGACGGACAGGGGTCGCGAGCAGTACTTC
cdr3_aa: CASLTTDRGREQYF

d_call: TRBD2
clone_size: many
j_call: TRBJ2-5
v_call: TRBV7-9
cdr3_nt: TGTGCCAGCAGCCTTAATCCAGGACTAGAAGAAGAGACCCAGTACTTC
cdr3_aa: CASSLNPGLEEETQYF

d_call: NA
clone_size: few
j_call: TRBJ2-7
v_call: TRBV29-1
cdr3_nt: TGCAGCGTTGAAGGGACCGCTACTGCCTACGAGCAGTACTTC
cdr3_aa: CSVEGTATAYEQYF

d_call: NA
clone_size: many
j_call: TRBJ2-7
v_call: TRBV7-9
cdr3_nt: TGTGCCAGCAGCTTAGAGGACGAGCAGTACTTC
cdr3_aa: CASSLEDEQYF

d_call: TRBD1
clone_size: few
j_call: TRBJ2-5
v_call: TRBV29-1
cdr3_nt: TGCAGCGTTCCGGGACAGGGCGAGACCCAGTACTTC
cdr3_aa: CSVPGQGETQYF

d_call: NA
clone_size: many
j_call: TRBJ2-7
v_call: TRBV7-6
cdr3_nt: TGTGCCAGCAGCTTAAACCAGGATCGGTTACCCGTTTACGAGCAGTACTTC
cdr3_aa: CASSLNQDRLPVYEQYF

d_call: NA
clone_size: NA
j_call: TRBJ1-5
v_call: TRBV15
cdr3_nt: TGTGCCACCAGCAGAGATCTCGGCAGGGGCCATCAGCCCCAGCATTTT
cdr3_aa: CATSRDLGRGHQPQHF

d_call: NA
clone_size: NA
j_call: TRBJ2-1
v_call: TRBV13
cdr3_nt: TGTGCCAGCAGCCAGGGACGGAACTACAATGAGCAGTTCTTC
cdr3_aa: CASSQGRNYNEQFF

d_call: TRBD1
clone_size: once
j_call: TRBJ1-1
v_call: TRBV6-2/TRBV6-3
cdr3_nt: TGTGCCAGCAGTCGCAGGGGGCAATTCCCAAACACTGAAGCTTTCTTT
cdr3_aa: CASSRRGQFPNTEAFF

d_call: TRBD2
clone_size: NA
j_call: TRBJ2-1
v_call: TRBV7-2
cdr3_nt: TGTGCCAGCGAGCGGGGGGGCGTCAATGAGCAGTTCTTC
cdr3_aa: CASERGGVNEQFF

d_call: NA
clone_size: many
j_call: TRBJ2-5
v_call: TRBV7-7
cdr3_nt: TGTGCTAGCAGCTTAGTGCGAGGGGAGACCCAGTACTTC
cdr3_aa: CASSLVRGETQYF

d_call: NA
clone_size: NA
j_call: TRBJ2-3
v_call: TRBV29-1
cdr3_nt: TGCAGCGTGACCGGGACGTCTTCAGATACGCAGTATTTT
cdr3_aa: CSVTGTSSDTQYF

d_call: NA
clone_size: many
j_call: TRBJ2-3
v_call: TRBV4-2
cdr3_nt: TGTGCCAGCAGCCAAGTGCCGGGGGTTGCGTTTACGGATACGCAGTATTTT
cdr3_aa: CASSQVPGVAFTDTQYF

d_call: NA
clone_size: few
j_call: TRBJ2-1
v_call: TRBV4-1
cdr3_nt: TGCGCCAGCAGCCAAGGGAGTTTAGACAATGAGCAGTTCTTC
cdr3_aa: CASSQGSLDNEQFF

d_call: NA
clone_size: many
j_call: TRBJ2-5
v_call: TRBV28
cdr3_nt: TGTGCCAGCAGTACTGGGGACGGAGAAGAGACCCAGTACTTC
cdr3_aa: CASSTGDGEETQYF

d_call: TRBD2
clone_size: NA
j_call: TRBJ2-2
v_call: TRBV12-3/TRBV12-4
cdr3_nt: TGTGCCAGCATTCCCGGGTGGAGCGGGGGGGAGAACACCGGGGAGCTGTTTTTT
cdr3_aa: CASIPGWSGGENTGELFF

d_call: NA
clone_size: NA
j_call: TRBJ2-1
v_call: TRBV14
cdr3_nt: TGTGCCAGCAGCCAAGAGGCGGGGGCCGGATCTGAGCGGTTCTTC
cdr3_aa: CASSQEAGAGSERFF

d_call: NA
clone_size: NA
j_call: TRBJ2-7
v_call: TRBV20-1
cdr3_nt: TGCAGTGCTAGAGATCAGGTTCAGGGGCACTCCTACGAGCAGTACTTC
cdr3_aa: CSARDQVQGHSYEQYF